A single sample gave rise to the 19 T cell receptor beta chains below, sequenced in a study of persistence of HIV-infected CD4 T cells. The immunoSEQ assay was version 4, run in survey mode. Some clones are missing from TCRdb's copy, which holds only in-frame ones; the method was immunoSEQ multiplex PCR. The table has fewer than 40,000 clones, 82% seen once. Stimulation used 9 to 10 ug/mL lysate from CMV-infected fibroblasts. Memory cells lacking CD40L and CD69 with high CD45RO were sorted. Antigens for these TCRs are unknown. Sample: CD4+ T cells sorted from PBMCs after roughly 18-hour stimulation, taken from a patient who received antiretroviral therapy. These receptors all come from an adult woman with HIV who was CMV-seropositive.

V usage is TRBV5-1 and J usage is TRBJ1-2; 10 bases map to TRBD1. Germline V gives CDR1 SGHRS, CDR2 YFSETQ. The CDR3 has 16 residues. The J segment lost 5 bases and the V segment lost 0 bases, leaving 7 bases of the junction unmatched. The CDR3: CASSLGDRGPTYGYTF. CDR3 sequence (DNA): TGCGCCAGCAGCTTGGGGGACAGGGGCCCGACTTATGGCTACACCTTC. The full variable domain, its missing parts supplied by reference TRBV5-1 and TRBJ1-2, is KAGVTQTPRYLIKTRGQQVTLSCSPISGHRSVSWYQQTPGQGLQFLFEYFSETQRNKGNFPGRFSGRQFSNSRSEMNVSTLELGDSALYLCASSLGDRGPTYGYTFGSGTRLTVV.

This chain uses TRBV7-9 with TRBJ2-5, with no clear D. Trimming stripped 3 bases from V and 2 bases from J, with 4 bases between. CDR1 SEHNR and CDR2 FQNEAQ come from the germline V gene (reference sequence). There are 12 residues in the CDR3. CDR3: CASSFQQETQYF. As DNA, the CDR3 is TGTGCCAGCAGCTTCCAGCAAGAGACCCAGTACTTC.

The rearrangement uses TRBV29-1 and TRBJ2-7, with D possibly TRBD1 on 6 matching bases. Deletions cut 8 bases from V and 2 bases from J, with 19 bases between. CDR1 and CDR2 from the germline V gene are SQVTM and ANQGSEA. The CDR3 is made up of 14 amino acids. The CDR3 bases are TGCAGCACCTCAACAGGGTCTTATCCCTACGAGCAGTACTTC. This encodes CSTSTGSYPYEQYF.

Points on this clone: The sample has other DNA sequences that encode this CDR3 too. CDR3 in DNA: TGTGCCAGCAGCCCAGGACTAGCGGGGGGGCCGGAGGAGACCCAGTACTTC. It encodes CASSPGLAGGPEETQYF. V gene TRBV5-4 combines with J gene TRBJ2-5; 15 bases agree with TRBD2. The J segment lost 5 bases and the V segment lost 4 bases, leaving 9 bases of the junction unmatched. The CDR3 extends over 17 amino acids. CDR1 and CDR2 from the germline V gene are SGHNT and YYREEE (reference sequence).

This rearrangement joins TRBV3-1 (or the pseudogene TRBV3-2) to TRBJ2-3, with TRBD1 identical over 7 bases. There are 14 residues in the CDR3. Germline CDR1 is LGHDT and CDR2 is YNNKEL (reference sequence). V lost 4 bases, J lost 1 base, and 2 bases stayed unmatched. The CDR3 DNA reads as TGTGCCAGCAGCCGGGACAGACGCACAGATACGCAGTATTTT. Protein product: CASSRDRRTDTQYF.

This clone was picked up a small number of times. Distinct nucleotide sequences in the sample also encode this CDR3. V usage is TRBV5-6 and J usage is TRBJ2-6; D not certain. Germline assignment: CDR1 SGHDT and CDR2 YYEEEE. Trimming stripped 5 bases from V and 4 bases from J, with 10 bases between. The CDR3 contains 14 residues. In DNA form, the CDR3 reads TGTGCCAGCAGACGCGGAGCAGGGGCCAACGTCCTGACTTTC. Protein sequence: CASRRGAGANVLTF.

The rearrangement uses TRBV7-8 and TRBJ2-1; the match to TRBD2 covers 9 bases. Germline CDR1 reads SGHVS; CDR2 reads FQNEAQ. This CDR3 has 12 amino acids. Unmatched junction bases numbered 2, after V lost 5 bases and J lost 9 bases. Here the CDR3 reads CASSLSGGEQFF. The CDR3 bases are TGTGCCAGCAGCCTTAGCGGGGGTGAGCAGTTCTTC.

This chain links TRBV5-5 with TRBJ1-5, with a possible D match to TRBD1 (6 bases). This CDR3 is 15 amino acids long. Germline CDR1 SGHKS, CDR2 YYEKEE (reference sequence). V was clipped by 4 bases and J by 6 bases, with 17 bases between them. In DNA form, the CDR3 reads TGTGCCAGCAGCCTGGGCAGGGGACTCGGTCAGCCCCAGCATTTT. Amino acids: CASSLGRGLGQPQHF.

This clone was recorded only once. The rearrangement uses TRBV3-1 (or the pseudogene TRBV3-2) and TRBJ1-5, with D possibly matching TRBD1 (5 bases). The CDR3 is 18 residues long. Germline assignment: CDR1 LGHDT and CDR2 YNNKEL (reference sequence). Trimming took off 1 base at V and 2 bases at J, with 18 bases between the two ends. This chain's CDR3 is CASSQGVLTTGGNQPQHF. CDR3 DNA sequence: TGTGCCAGCAGCCAAGGGGTCCTGACAACGGGGGGCAATCAGCCCCAGCATTTT.

The genes are TRBV24-1 and TRBJ2-2, with 7 positions matching TRBD1. After removal of 7 bases from V and 4 bases from J, the junction contained 5 bases not matched to a gene. CDR3 length: 14 residues. Germline V gene lookup returns CDR1 KGHDR and CDR2 SFDVKD. In DNA form, the CDR3 reads TGTGCCACCAGAGGGGGCGCGGGCACCGGGGAGCTGTTTTTT. Translating gives CATRGGAGTGELFF.

The chain has TRBV6-5 and TRBJ2-7; no reliable D call. The CDR3 spans 13 residues. Germline V CDR1 and CDR2: MNHEY, SVGAGI. With 2 bases removed from V and 5 bases from J, the gap between germline ends came to 10 bases. DNA of the CDR3: TGTGCCAGCAGTTACAAGCTAGACCACGAGCAGTACTTC. It specifies CASSYKLDHEQYF.

This chain uses TRBV5-1 with TRBJ2-5; 7 bases are a match to TRBD1. The V gene end was trimmed by 0 bases and the J gene end by 4 bases; junction bases not matched to a gene: 3. CDR1 is SGHRS, CDR2 YFSETQ, per germline. This CDR3 comprises 14 residues. CDR3 in amino acids: CASSLGQGRETQYF. The CDR3 DNA is TGCGCCAGCAGCTTGGGACAGGGACGAGAGACCCAGTACTTC. Based on the CDR3 plus reference TRBV5-1 and TRBJ2-5, the full variable domain is KAGVTQTPRYLIKTRGQQVTLSCSPISGHRSVSWYQQTPGQGLQFLFEYFSETQRNKGNFPGRFSGRQFSNSRSEMNVSTLELGDSALYLCASSLGQGRETQYFGPGTRLLVL.

This clone has only one observation. The rearrangement joins TRBV3-1 (or the pseudogene TRBV3-2) to TRBJ1-6, with D possibly TRBD1 on 6 matching bases. V lost 4 bases to trimming and J lost 0 bases, with 34 bases between them. Germline V gene data show CDR1 as LGHDT and CDR2 as YNNKEL (reference sequence). CDR3 size: 24 residues. The CDR3 reads CASSRGQSSYNSPLKSSYNSPLHF. CDR3 DNA sequence: TGTGCCAGCAGCCGTGGACAGAGCTCCTATAATTCACCCCTCAAAAGCTCCTATAATTCACCCCTCCACTTT.

The V gene is TRBV7-2, the J gene TRBJ1-5; 7 bases agree with TRBD1. The CDR3 covers 13 residues. Trimming removed 1 base from V and 7 bases from J; junction bases left unmatched: 1. Germline lookup yields CDR1 SGHTA and CDR2 FQGNSA. The CDR3 spells CASSLDRGQPQHF. Here the CDR3 DNA reads TGTGCCAGCAGCTTAGACAGGGGACAGCCCCAGCATTTT.

V is TRBV6-1 and J is TRBJ2-7; tentatively, D is TRBD2 (5 bases). Trimming took 2 bases from V and 0 from J, leaving 11 bases between them. Germline V lookup: CDR1 MNHNS, CDR2 SASEGT. CDR3 size: 15 residues. For the CDR3, the DNA is TGTGCCAGCAGTGAAATCTCGGCGGGCTCCTACGAGCAGTACTTC. This encodes CASSEISAGSYEQYF.

V usage is TRBV5-1 and J usage is TRBJ2-7; D could derive from TRBD1 or TRBD2 (6 bases each). Trimming left V 3 bases short and J 0 bases short, with 16 bases between. The CDR3 runs to 16 residues. The germline CDR1 and CDR2 sequences are SGHRS and YFSETQ. This CDR3 reads CASSSQGLQSSYEQYF. CDR3 coding DNA: TGCGCCAGCAGCTCACAGGGACTCCAGAGCTCCTACGAGCAGTACTTC.

V gene TRBV5-1 combines with J gene TRBJ1-3; D gene uncertain. This CDR3 comprises 15 residues. Germline CDR1 is SGHRS and CDR2 is YFSETQ. With 1 base removed from V and 0 bases from J, the gap between germline ends came to 8 bases. CDR3 DNA sequence: TGCGCCAGCAGCTTGTCGGGAGACTCTGGAAACACCATATATTTT. Residues: CASSLSGDSGNTIYF.

This clone has just a few counts. V gene TRBV2 combines with J gene TRBJ2-1, with 8 positions matching TRBD2. This CDR3 region has 13 residues. The germline gives CDR1 SNHLY, CDR2 FYNNEI. The junction had 7 bases not matched to a gene; V was cut back by 11 bases and J by 4 bases. The CDR3 protein is CALSGTLYNEQFF. The CDR3 DNA reads TGTGCCCTTAGCGGGACCCTGTACAATGAGCAGTTCTTC.

The chain's CDR3 is CAWSARGRTDTQYF. Written as DNA, the CDR3 is TGTGCCTGGAGCGCCAGGGGTCGTACAGATACGCAGTATTTT. The chain uses TRBV30 and TRBJ2-3; D might be TRBD1 (6 bases). Germline V CDR1 and CDR2: GTSNPN, SVGIG (reference sequence). This CDR3 contains 14 residues. V lost 3 bases to trimming and J lost 3 bases, with 13 bases between them.